Listed below are T cell receptor beta chains from one sample, sequenced in a study of T cell repertoires in cytomegalovirus infection. TCRdb independently ran MiXCR on the reads; one entry per CDR3 protein. The sample records roughly 700,000 distinct CDR3 sequences, around a third being singletons. No antigen has been identified for these receptors. The specimen comprised cultured PBMCs, sampled from culture after CMV antigen stimulation. All receptors derive from a human donor in good health (CMV status not recorded). Some clones in this sample may be carry-over from other donors' samples. Both conserved end residues are part of each CDR3. Clone size is given for some rows only: seen once, a few or many times, or a class if the clone is expanded.

v_call: TRBV19; clone_size: .; j_call: TRBJ2-1; cdr3_aa: CAIQGSPPNNEQFF
v_call: TRBV19; clone_size: .; j_call: TRBJ2-1; cdr3_aa: CASSETSNSYNEQFF
v_call: TRBV6-2/TRBV6-3; clone_size: .; j_call: TRBJ1-4; cdr3_aa: CASSPGQSTNEKLFF
v_call: TRBV11-1; clone_size: .; j_call: TRBJ2-2; cdr3_aa: CASGAAYPYTGELFF
v_call: TRBV5-1; clone_size: .; j_call: TRBJ1-1; cdr3_aa: CASSLLGEAYTEAFF
v_call: TRBV5-1; clone_size: .; j_call: TRBJ2-7; cdr3_aa: CASSYGGRYYEQYF
v_call: TRBV7-8; clone_size: many; j_call: TRBJ1-1; cdr3_aa: CASSHTGNTEAFF
v_call: TRBV7-2; clone_size: many; j_call: TRBJ1-1; cdr3_aa: CASSSRGGAGNTEAFF
v_call: TRBV4-3; clone_size: few; j_call: TRBJ2-7; cdr3_aa: CASSQGAGTGYYEQYF
v_call: TRBV25-1; clone_size: .; j_call: TRBJ1-4; cdr3_aa: CASSEDVGSGEKLFF
v_call: TRBV7-2; clone_size: many; j_call: TRBJ1-2; cdr3_aa: CASSTQGGYGYTF
v_call: TRBV5-4; clone_size: .; j_call: TRBJ1-4; cdr3_aa: CASSPGTVHEKLFF
v_call: TRBV7-2; clone_size: many; j_call: TRBJ2-3; cdr3_aa: CASSSHSGPSTDTQYF